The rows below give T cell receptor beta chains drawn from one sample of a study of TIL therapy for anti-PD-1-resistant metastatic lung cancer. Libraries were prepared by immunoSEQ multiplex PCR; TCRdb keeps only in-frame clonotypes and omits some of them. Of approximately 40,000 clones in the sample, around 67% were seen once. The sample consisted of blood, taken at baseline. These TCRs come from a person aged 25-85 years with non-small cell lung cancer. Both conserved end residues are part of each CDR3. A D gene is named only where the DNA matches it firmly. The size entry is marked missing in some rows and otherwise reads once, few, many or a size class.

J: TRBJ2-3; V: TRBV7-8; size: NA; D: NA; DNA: TGTGCCAGCAGCTTAATGACTAGACCAGATACGCAGTATTTT; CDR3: CASSLMTRPDTQYF
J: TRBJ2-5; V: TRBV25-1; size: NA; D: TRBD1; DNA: TGTGCCAGCAGTGCGTGGTGGGACAGGGGTAAAGAGACCCAGTACTTC; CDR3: CASSAWWDRGKETQYF
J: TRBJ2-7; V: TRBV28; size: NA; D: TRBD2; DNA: TGTGCCAGCAGTTTGCCGGGACTAGCTAGTTACGAGCAGTACTTC; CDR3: CASSLPGLASYEQYF
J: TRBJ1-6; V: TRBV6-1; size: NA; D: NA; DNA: TGTGCCAGCAGTGAAGCGACCGTCTCTGGGAATTCACCCCTCCACTTT; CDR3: CASSEATVSGNSPLHF
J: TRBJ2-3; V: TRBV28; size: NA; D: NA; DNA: TGTGCCAGCAGCCAATTTGGGACTCATACGCAGTATTTT; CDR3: CASSQFGTHTQYF
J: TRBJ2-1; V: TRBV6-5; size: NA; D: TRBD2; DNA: TGTGCCAGCAGACTGCTAGCGGATACCTACAATGAGCAGTTCTTC; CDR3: CASRLLADTYNEQFF
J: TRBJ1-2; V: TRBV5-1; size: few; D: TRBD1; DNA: TGCGCCAGCAGCTTGGGGGACAGACTTGTGGGTGGCTACACCTTC; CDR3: CASSLGDRLVGGYTF
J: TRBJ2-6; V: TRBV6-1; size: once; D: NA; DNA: TGTGCCAGCAGTGAATTAGTAGGTGGGGGCTCTGGGGCCAACGTCCTGACTTTC; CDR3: CASSELVGGGSGANVLTF
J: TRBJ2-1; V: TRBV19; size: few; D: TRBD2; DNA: TGTGCCAGTAGTATTGGGACCCAGCGGGAGTCAAATGAGCAGTTCTTC; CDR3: CASSIGTQRESNEQFF
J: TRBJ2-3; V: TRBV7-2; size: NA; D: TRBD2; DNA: TGTGCCAGCAGCTTAGGGACTAGCGGGGGGCGGGGAACGCAGTATTTT; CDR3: CASSLGTSGGRGTQYF
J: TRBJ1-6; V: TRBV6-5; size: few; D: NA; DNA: TGTGCCAGCACCGGACTGACAAATTCACCCCTCCACTTT; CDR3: CASTGLTNSPLHF
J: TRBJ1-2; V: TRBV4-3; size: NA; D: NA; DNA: TGCGCCAGCAGCCAAGGGAAAGGTGACCTCCTTGGCTACACCTTC; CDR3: CASSQGKGDLLGYTF
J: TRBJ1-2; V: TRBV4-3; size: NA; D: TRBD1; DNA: TGCGCCAGCAGCCCAGACAGGGTCATTGGCGGCTACACCTTC; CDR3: CASSPDRVIGGYTF
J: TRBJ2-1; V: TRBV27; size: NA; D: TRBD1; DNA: TGTGCCAGCAGTCCCCTATCGACAGGGGATGAGCAGTTCTTC; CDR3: CASSPLSTGDEQFF
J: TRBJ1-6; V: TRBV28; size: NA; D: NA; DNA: TGTGCCAGCAGTTTAAGGCAGCTAAACGTGAATTCACCCCTCCACTTT; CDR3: CASSLRQLNVNSPLHF
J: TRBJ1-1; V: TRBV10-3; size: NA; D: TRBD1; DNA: TGTGCCGCAGCAGGGGGCAAGGACACTGAAGCTTTCTTT; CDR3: CAAAGGKDTEAFF
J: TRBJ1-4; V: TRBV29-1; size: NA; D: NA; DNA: TGCAGCGCATTGGCAACTAATGAAAAACTGTTTTTT; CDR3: CSALATNEKLFF
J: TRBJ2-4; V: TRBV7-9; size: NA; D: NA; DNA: TGTGCCAGCAGCCAATGGGGCCAGAAAAACATTCAGTACTTC; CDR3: CASSQWGQKNIQYF
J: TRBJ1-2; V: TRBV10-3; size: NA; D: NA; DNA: TGTGCCATCAGCAAAGGGGGGGCGGGCTACACCTTC; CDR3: CAISKGGAGYTF
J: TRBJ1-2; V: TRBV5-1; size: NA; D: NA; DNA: TGCGCCAGCAGCCCTGACAGGTTCTGGGGCTACACCTTC; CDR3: CASSPDRFWGYTF
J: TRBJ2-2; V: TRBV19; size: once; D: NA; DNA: TGTGCCAGTAGTATCGGGGGCAGGTTTTCCACCGGGGAGCTGTTTTTT; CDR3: CASSIGGRFSTGELFF
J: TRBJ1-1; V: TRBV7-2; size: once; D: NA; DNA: TGTGCCAGCAGCTTGTGGTCAGGGGCGAACTTGAACACTGAAGCTTTCTTT; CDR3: CASSLWSGANLNTEAFF
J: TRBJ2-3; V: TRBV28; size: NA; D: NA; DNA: TGTGCCAGCAGTTTGAGGGGGGGCCCAGATACGCAGTATTTT; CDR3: CASSLRGGPDTQYF
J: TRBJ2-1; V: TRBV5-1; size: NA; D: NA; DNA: TGCGCCAGCAGCCTAGACCAGGGCGATGAGCAGTTCTTC; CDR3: CASSLDQGDEQFF
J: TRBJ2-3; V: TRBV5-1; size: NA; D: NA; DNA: TGCGCCAGCAGCCTGGAGGGGGGCACAGATACGCAGTATTTT; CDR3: CASSLEGGTDTQYF
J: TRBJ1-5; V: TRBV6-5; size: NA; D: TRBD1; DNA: TGTGCCAGCAGTTCCTCAGACAGGGTGGAAGGGCAGCCCCAGCATTTT; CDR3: CASSSSDRVEGQPQHF
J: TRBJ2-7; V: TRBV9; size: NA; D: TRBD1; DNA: TGTGCCAGCAGCGTGGGGACAGGGGCCTACGAGCAGTACTTC; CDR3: CASSVGTGAYEQYF
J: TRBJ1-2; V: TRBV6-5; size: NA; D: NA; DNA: TGTGCCAGCAGAAGAGACGGGAACTATGGCTACACCTTC; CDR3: CASRRDGNYGYTF
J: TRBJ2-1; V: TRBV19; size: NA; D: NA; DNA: TGTGCCACACTAGATTACAATGAGCAGTTCTTC; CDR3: CATLDYNEQFF
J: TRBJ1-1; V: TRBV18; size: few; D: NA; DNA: TGTGCCAGCTCATTACAGAAAAACACTGAAGCTTTCTTT; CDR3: CASSLQKNTEAFF
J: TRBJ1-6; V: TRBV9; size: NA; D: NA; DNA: TGTGCCAGCAGCGTAGCTACGAGGGGGACGGATTCACCCCTCCACTTT; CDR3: CASSVATRGTDSPLHF
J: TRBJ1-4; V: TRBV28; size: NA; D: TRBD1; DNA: TGTGCCAGCAGTCTCACCGGGACAGGGTATAGAAAACTGTTTTTT; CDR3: CASSLTGTGYRKLFF
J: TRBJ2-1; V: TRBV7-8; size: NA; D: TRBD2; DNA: TGTGCCAGCAGCTACCGGACTAGCGGGGATACTTACAATGAGCAGTTCTTC; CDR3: CASSYRTSGDTYNEQFF
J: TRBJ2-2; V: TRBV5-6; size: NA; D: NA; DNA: TGTGCCAGCACCTCAAGCTGGGACGGGGAGCTGTTTTTT; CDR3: CASTSSWDGELFF
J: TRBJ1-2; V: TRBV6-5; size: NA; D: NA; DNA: TGTGCCAGCAGTTCGTCCAGCAACTATGGCTACACCTTC; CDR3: CASSSSSNYGYTF
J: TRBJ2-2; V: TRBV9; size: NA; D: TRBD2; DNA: TGTGCCAGCAGCGTCTATTTGGGACTAGCGGGGCACACCGGGGAGCTGTTTTTT; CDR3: CASSVYLGLAGHTGELFF
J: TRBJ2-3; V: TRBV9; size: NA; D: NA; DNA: TGTGCCAGCAGCTCCCGGGACACAGATACGCAGTATTTT; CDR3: CASSSRDTDTQYF
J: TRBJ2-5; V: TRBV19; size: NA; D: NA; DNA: TGTGCCAGTAGTGCACAGGGCGGAGAGACCCAGTACTTC; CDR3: CASSAQGGETQYF
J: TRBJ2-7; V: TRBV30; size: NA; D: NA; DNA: TGTGCCTGGTTACCTGGCAGGGTAGGCGAGCAGTACTTC; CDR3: CAWLPGRVGEQYF
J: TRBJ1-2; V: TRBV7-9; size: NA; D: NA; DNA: TGTGCCAGCAGTTCGGGGGGCTTTTATGGCTACACCTTC; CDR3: CASSSGGFYGYTF
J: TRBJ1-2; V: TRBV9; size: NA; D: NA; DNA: TGTGCCAGCAGCGACCCACGTCTTACGACTAACTATGGCTACACCTTT; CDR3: CASSDPRLTTNYGYTF
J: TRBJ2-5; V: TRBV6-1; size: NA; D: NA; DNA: TGTGCCAGCAGTGAAAACGGTGCGGGGATGCAAGAGACCCAGTACTTC; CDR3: CASSENGAGMQETQYF
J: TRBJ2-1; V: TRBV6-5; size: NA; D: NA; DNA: TGTGCCAGCACGCCAGGGATCCACAATGAGCAGTTCTTC; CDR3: CASTPGIHNEQFF
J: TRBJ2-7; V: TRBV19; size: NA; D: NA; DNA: TGTGCCAGTAGCCTAAAACCGGGCCCTATCACCTACGAGCAGTACTTC; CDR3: CASSLKPGPITYEQYF